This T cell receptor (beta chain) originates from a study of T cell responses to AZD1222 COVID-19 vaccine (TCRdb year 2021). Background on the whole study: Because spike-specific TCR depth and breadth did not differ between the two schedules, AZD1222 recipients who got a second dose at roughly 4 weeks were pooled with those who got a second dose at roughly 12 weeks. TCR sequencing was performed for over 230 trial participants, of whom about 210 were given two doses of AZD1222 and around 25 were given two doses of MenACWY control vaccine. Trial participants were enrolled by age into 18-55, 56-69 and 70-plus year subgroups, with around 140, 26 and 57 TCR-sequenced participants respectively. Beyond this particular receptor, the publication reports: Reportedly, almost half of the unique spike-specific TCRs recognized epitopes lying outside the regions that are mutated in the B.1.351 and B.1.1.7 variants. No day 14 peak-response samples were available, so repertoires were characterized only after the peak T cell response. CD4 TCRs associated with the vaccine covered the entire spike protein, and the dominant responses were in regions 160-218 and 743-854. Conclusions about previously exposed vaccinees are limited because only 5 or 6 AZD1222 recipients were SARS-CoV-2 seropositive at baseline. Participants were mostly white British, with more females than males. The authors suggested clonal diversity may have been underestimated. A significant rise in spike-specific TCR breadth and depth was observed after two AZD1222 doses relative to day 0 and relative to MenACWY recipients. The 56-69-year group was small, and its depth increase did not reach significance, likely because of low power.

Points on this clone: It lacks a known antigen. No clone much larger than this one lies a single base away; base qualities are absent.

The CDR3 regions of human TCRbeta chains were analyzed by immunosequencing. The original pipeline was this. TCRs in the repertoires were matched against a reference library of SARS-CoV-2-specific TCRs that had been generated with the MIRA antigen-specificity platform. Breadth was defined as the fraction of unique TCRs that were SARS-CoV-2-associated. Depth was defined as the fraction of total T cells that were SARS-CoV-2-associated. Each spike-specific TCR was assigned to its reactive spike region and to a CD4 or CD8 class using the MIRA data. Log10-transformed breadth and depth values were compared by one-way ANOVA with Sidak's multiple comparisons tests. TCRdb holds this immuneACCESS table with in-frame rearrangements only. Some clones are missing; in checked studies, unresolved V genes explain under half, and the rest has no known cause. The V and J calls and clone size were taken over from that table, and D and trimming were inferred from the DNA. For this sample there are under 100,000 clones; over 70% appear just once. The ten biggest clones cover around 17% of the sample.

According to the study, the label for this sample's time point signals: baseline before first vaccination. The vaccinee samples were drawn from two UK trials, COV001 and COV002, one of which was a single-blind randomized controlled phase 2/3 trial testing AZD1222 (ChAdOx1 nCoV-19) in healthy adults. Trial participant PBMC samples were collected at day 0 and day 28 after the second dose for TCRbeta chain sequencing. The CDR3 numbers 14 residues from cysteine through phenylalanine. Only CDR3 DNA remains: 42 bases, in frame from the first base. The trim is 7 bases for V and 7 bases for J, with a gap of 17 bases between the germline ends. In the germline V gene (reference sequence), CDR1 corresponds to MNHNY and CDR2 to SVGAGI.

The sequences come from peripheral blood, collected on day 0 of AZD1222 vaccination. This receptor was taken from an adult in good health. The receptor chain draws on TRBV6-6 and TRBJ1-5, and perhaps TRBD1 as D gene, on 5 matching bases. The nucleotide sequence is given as TGTGCCAGCACTGACTTCTCGAAGGGGCAGCCCCAGCATTTT. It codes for CASTDFSKGQPQHF.